This is a list of T cell receptor beta chains from one sample in a study of T cell responses to AZD1222 COVID-19 vaccine. Clones were read by immunoSEQ multiplex PCR, and TCRdb kept only the in-frame ones, dropping some. The table has 100,000 to 150,000 clones, 90% seen once. Sequenced here: peripheral blood, sampled on day 0 of AZD1222 vaccination. All receptors come from an adult in good health. The CDR3 runs from the conserved cysteine through the conserved F or W. D genes are given only for firm matches. Clone size is stated in some rows and not others, as once, few, many or a class when expanded.

15	.	TRBV27	TRBJ2-3	.	CASSLGESSTDTQYF	TGTGCCAGCAGTTTGGGAGAGTCTAGCACAGATACGCAGTATTTT
14	.	TRBV7-2	TRBJ2-7	TRBD2	CASLQASGSGEQYF	TGTGCCAGCCTCCAAGCTAGCGGGTCAGGCGAGCAGTACTTC
17	.	TRBV28	TRBJ2-6	TRBD1	CASRSGTGSSGANVLTF	TGTGCCAGCAGGTCCGGGACAGGGTCCTCTGGGGCCAACGTCCTGACTTTC
15	.	TRBV4-1	TRBJ2-1	.	CASSQDVRVSDEQFF	TGCGCCAGCAGCCAAGATGTCAGGGTGTCGGACGAGCAGTTCTTC
16	.	TRBV7-8	TRBJ2-7	.	CASSLAVSPTSYEQYF	TGTGCCAGCAGCTTAGCCGTGTCACCAACGTCCTACGAGCAGTACTTC
12	.	TRBV3-1/TRBV3-2	TRBJ2-1	.	CASSPTEGEQFF	TGTGCCAGCAGCCCTACCGAGGGAGAGCAGTTCTTC
18	few	TRBV28	TRBJ1-5	.	CASSSNRDTAYSNQPQHF	TGTGCCAGCAGTTCAAACCGGGACACCGCGTATAGCAATCAGCCCCAGCATTTT
17	.	TRBV11-3	TRBJ2-5	TRBD2	CASAPGLAGGPGETQYF	TGTGCCAGCGCTCCAGGGTTAGCGGGAGGGCCGGGAGAGACCCAGTACTTC
14	few	TRBV4-1	TRBJ2-3	.	CASRSRTTTDTQYF	TGCGCCAGCCGGAGCAGAACCACCACAGATACGCAGTATTTT
16	.	TRBV9	TRBJ2-1	.	CASSVRGTPGHNEQFF	TGTGCCAGCAGCGTAAGGGGTACCCCGGGACACAATGAGCAGTTCTTC
13	.	TRBV7-9	TRBJ1-6	.	CASSQPGGSPLHF	TGTGCCAGCAGCCAACCGGGTGGTTCACCCCTCCACTTT
18	.	TRBV7-2	TRBJ2-1	TRBD2	CASSLAETSGRRGVEQFF	TGTGCCAGCAGCTTAGCTGAAACTAGCGGGAGGAGGGGAGTTGAGCAGTTCTTC
16	.	TRBV19	TRBJ1-5	.	CASSIRGWTDNQPQHF	TGTGCCAGTAGTATAAGGGGGTGGACGGACAATCAGCCCCAGCATTTT
17	.	TRBV5-1	TRBJ2-1	TRBD2	CASSLAGLAGVVGEQFF	TGCGCCAGCAGCCTCGCGGGACTAGCGGGGGTAGTAGGTGAGCAGTTCTTC
16	.	TRBV10-2	TRBJ2-5	TRBD2	CASRAGLAFSQETQYF	TGCGCCAGCAGGGCTGGACTAGCGTTTTCCCAAGAGACCCAGTACTTC
15	.	TRBV2	TRBJ2-2	.	CASSGGWANTGELFF	TGTGCCAGCAGTGGGGGGTGGGCGAACACCGGGGAGCTGTTTTTT
17	few	TRBV28	TRBJ1-5	.	CASSLPSTGNSNQPQHF	TGTGCCAGCAGCTTACCCTCAACAGGGAATAGCAATCAGCCCCAGCATTTT
16	once	TRBV7-9	TRBJ2-1	TRBD2	CASSYTLAGGPNEQFF	TGTGCCAGCAGCTACACGCTAGCGGGAGGGCCCAATGAGCAGTTCTTC
16	.	TRBV19	TRBJ1-5	.	CASINRGARSNQPQHF	TGTGCCAGTATAAACCGGGGGGCCAGGAGCAATCAGCCCCAGCATTTT